This T cell receptor beta chain is drawn from a study of cytomegalovirus exposure and HLA in healthy donors. Germline V gene lookup returns CDR1 KGHSH and CDR2 LQKENI. The V and J ends lost 1 base and 6 bases respectively, with 12 bases between them. This CDR3 has 14 residues. Assay: immunoSEQ multiplex PCR; the TCRdb copy retains only in-frame clones and omits some. The repertoire holds about 180,000 clones, with approximately 86% as singletons. This clone was detected once. Its cognate antigen is unknown. Whole-study results and caveats: Cytomegalovirus association was listed for 164 TCR beta chains. Reports showed the classifier diagnosing cytomegalovirus status with high specificity and sensitivity.

The chain couples TRBV18 to TRBJ1-2, with a tentative D call TRBD1 (6 bases). The receptor was isolated from a man between 18 and 35 years old in good health and CMV-seropositive. The sample comprised PBMCs. The CDR3 spells CASSPLHRVDGYTF. DNA for the CDR3: TGTGCCAGCTCACCACTGCACAGGGTGGATGGCTACACCTTC.